This record covers a single T cell receptor (beta chain). As yet, its antigen is unknown. The data derive from a study of CD8 T cells in ankylosing spondylitis. Whole-study results and caveats: Ankylosing spondylitis blood appeared to carry a characteristic TCR beta motif of roughly eight highly homologous variants.

TCRdb ran MiXCR on the 5' RACE reads and lists one entry per CDR3 protein. Of roughly 190,000 distinct CDR3 sequences in the sample, more than 10% were seen once. The CDR3 is 16 amino acids. V was cut by 3 bases and J by 3 bases, with 16 bases left in between. Germline V gene sequence: CDR1 SGHVS, CDR2 FQNEAQ. The sample consisted of blood, either unsorted or a sorted T cell fraction (not recorded which). This chain links TRBV7-8 with TRBJ2-3, with D maybe TRBD2 (6 bases). The sequence was collected from a male donor with ankylosing spondylitis or in good health (not recorded which). CDR3 sequence reads: CASSFAGGVGTDTQYF. DNA of the CDR3: TGTGCCAGCAGCTTCGCGGGCGGGGTGGGGACAGATACGCAGTATTTT.